The 7 T cell receptor beta chains reported below all come from one sample, sequenced in a study of blood T cell repertoires in COVID-19. This table comes from immunoSEQ multiplex PCR, and its TCRdb copy is limited to in-frame clones, with some not included. The table records about 320,000 clones, over 70% of them present only once. What was sequenced was peripheral blood. The receptors come from a woman aged 50 to 60 with acute or convalescent COVID-19.

The genes are TRBV15 and TRBJ2-7; D perhaps matches TRBD1 (6 bases). V shed 8 bases and J shed 0 bases, with 8 bases lying between them. Germline V lookup: CDR1 LNHNV, CDR2 YYDKDF (reference sequence). The CDR3 length is 12 residues. The CDR3 DNA is TGTGCCACCTGGACAGACTCCTACGAGCAGTACTTC. Amino acid sequence: CATWTDSYEQYF.

This clone appeared a single time. V is TRBV27 and J is TRBJ2-3; D might be TRBD1 (6 bases). The V and J ends lost 4 bases and 4 bases respectively, with 15 bases between them. CDR3 length equals 15 residues. Germline CDR1 MNHEY, CDR2 SMNVEV (reference sequence). The CDR3 coding sequence is TGTGCCAGCAGTTCGGCGGACAGACTCCCAGATACGCAGTATTTT. Protein: CASSSADRLPDTQYF.

The chain links TRBV6-1 to TRBJ1-5, with TRBD1 as a possible D gene (5 bases). This CDR3 has 16 residues. CDR1 MNHNS and CDR2 SASEGT come from the germline V gene. V was cut by 2 bases and J by 0 bases, with 11 bases left in between. The CDR3 DNA reads as TGTGCCAGCAGTGAATGGGGGACTGATAGCAATCAGCCCCAGCATTTT. Translated: CASSEWGTDSNQPQHF.

The V gene is TRBV6-6, the J gene TRBJ1-2; D may be TRBD1 (5 bases). V lost 5 bases and J lost 2, with 12 bases in between. The CDR3 is made up of 14 amino acids. Germline CDR1 reads MNHNY; CDR2 reads SVGAGI (reference sequence). CDR3 residues: CASSQGSGNYGYTF. In nucleotides, the CDR3 is TGTGCCAGCAGTCAGGGTTCAGGGAACTATGGCTACACCTTC.

This clone was counted many times. The chain combines TRBV5-1 with TRBJ2-5, with no clear D. Per germline, CDR1 SGHRS and CDR2 YFSETQ. This CDR3 has 14 residues. The germline V and J ends were trimmed by 1 base and 0 bases, with 7 bases remaining between them. CDR3 bases: TGCGCCAGCAGCTTGCTCACGGACCAAGAGACCCAGTACTTC. Protein sequence: CASSLLTDQETQYF.

The chain combines TRBV2 with TRBJ2-5; TRBD1 aligns across 9 bases. The CDR3 spans 13 residues. With V trimmed by 8 bases and J by 2 bases, 3 bases remained unmatched. CDR1 SNHLY and CDR2 FYNNEI come from the germline V gene. The chain's CDR3 is CASLGQGQETQYF. As DNA, the CDR3 is TGTGCCAGCTTGGGACAGGGACAAGAGACCCAGTACTTC.

This chain links TRBV27 with TRBJ2-2; 9 bases fit TRBD1. The CDR3 sequence is 14 residues long. The V segment lost 6 bases and the J segment 4 bases; nucleotides outside the gene matches: 3. The V gene's germline CDR1 is MNHEY and CDR2 SMNVEV (reference sequence). CDR3 loop: CASRLTGGTGELFF. CDR3 DNA: TGTGCCAGCAGACTGACAGGGGGCACCGGGGAGCTGTTTTTT.